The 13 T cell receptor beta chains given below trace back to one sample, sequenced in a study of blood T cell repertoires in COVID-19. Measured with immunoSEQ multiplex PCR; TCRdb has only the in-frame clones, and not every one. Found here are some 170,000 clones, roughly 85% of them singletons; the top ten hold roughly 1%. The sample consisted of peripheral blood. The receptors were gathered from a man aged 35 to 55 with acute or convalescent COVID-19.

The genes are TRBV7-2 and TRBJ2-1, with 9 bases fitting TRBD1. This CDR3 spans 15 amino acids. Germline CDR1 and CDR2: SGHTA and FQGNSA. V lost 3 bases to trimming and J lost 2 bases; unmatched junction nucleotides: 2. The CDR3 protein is CASSLGQGPYNEQFF. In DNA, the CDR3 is TGTGCCAGCAGCTTGGGACAGGGCCCCTACAATGAGCAGTTCTTC.

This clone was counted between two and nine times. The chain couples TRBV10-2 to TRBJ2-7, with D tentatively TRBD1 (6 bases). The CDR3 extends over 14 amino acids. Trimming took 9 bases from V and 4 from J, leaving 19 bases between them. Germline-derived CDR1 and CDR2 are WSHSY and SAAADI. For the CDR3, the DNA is TGCGCCAGTCTTCCCGGGACAAAAAATTACGAGCAGTACTTC. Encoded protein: CASLPGTKNYEQYF.

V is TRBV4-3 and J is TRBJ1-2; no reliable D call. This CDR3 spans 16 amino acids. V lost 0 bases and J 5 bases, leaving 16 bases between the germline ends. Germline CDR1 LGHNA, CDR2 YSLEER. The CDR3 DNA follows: TGCGCCAGCAGCCAAGATCAATGGGGTGGAGGTTATGGCTACACCTTC. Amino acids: CASSQDQWGGGYGYTF.

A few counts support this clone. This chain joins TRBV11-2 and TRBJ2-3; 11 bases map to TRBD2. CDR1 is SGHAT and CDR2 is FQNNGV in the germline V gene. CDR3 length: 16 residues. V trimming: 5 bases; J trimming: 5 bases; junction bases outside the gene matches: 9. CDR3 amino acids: CASSPLAGGLIDTQYF. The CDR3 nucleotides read TGTGCCAGCAGCCCCTTAGCGGGGGGGCTGATAGATACGCAGTATTTT.

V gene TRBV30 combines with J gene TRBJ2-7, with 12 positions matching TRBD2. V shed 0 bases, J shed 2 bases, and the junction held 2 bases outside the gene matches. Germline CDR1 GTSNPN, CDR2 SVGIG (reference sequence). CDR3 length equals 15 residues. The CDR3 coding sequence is TGTGCCTGGAGTGTACTAGCGGGGGGACCCTACGAGCAGTACTTC. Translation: CAWSVLAGGPYEQYF. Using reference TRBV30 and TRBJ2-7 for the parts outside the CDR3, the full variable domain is SQTIHQWPATLVQPVGSPLSLECTVEGTSNPNLYWYRQAAGRGLQLLFYSVGIGQISSEVPQNLSASRPQDRQFILSSKKLLLSDSGFYLCAWSVLAGGPYEQYFGPGTRLTVT.

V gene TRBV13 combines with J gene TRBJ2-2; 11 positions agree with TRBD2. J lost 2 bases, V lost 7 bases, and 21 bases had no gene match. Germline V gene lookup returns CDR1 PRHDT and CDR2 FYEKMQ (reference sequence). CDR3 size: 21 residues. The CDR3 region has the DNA TGTGCCAGCACCCCCTGGGGGCTAGCGGGGGGCCAACTACTAAACACCGGGGAGCTGTTTTTT. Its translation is CASTPWGLAGGQLLNTGELFF.

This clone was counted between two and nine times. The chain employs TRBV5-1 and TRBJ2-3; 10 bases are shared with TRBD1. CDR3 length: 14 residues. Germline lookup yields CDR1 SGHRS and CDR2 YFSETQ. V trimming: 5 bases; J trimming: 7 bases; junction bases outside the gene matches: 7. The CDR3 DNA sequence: TGCGCCAGCAGTGGAGGACAGGGGGTTCATACGCAGTATTTT. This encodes CASSGGQGVHTQYF.

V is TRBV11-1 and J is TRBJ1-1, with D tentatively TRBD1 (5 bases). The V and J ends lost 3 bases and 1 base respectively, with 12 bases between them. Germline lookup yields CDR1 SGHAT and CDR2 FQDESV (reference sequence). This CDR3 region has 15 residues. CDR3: CASSFLTAPNTEAFF. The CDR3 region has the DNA TGTGCCAGCAGCTTTTTGACAGCCCCGAACACTGAAGCTTTCTTT.

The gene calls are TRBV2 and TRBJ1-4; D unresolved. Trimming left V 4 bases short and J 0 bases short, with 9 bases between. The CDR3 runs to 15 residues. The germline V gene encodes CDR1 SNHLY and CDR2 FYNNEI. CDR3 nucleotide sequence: TGTGCCAGCAGTGGGTGGGGAGCAACTAATGAAAAACTGTTTTTT. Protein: CASSGWGATNEKLFF.

The CDR3 region has the DNA TGCGCCAGCAGCCAAGGTCCGTACACAGATACGCAGTATTTT. This sequence encodes CASSQGPYTDTQYF. V gene TRBV4-3 combines with J gene TRBJ2-3; D is unresolved. This CDR3 is 14 amino acids long. The ends were cut back, 1 base at V and 2 bases at J, with 7 bases in the middle. Germline loops: CDR1 LGHNA, CDR2 YSLEER.

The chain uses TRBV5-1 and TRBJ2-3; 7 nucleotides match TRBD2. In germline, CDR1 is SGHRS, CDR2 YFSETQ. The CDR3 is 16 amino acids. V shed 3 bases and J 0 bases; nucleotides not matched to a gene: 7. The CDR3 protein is CASSSTSSGSTDTQYF. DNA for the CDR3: TGCGCCAGCAGCTCAACTTCTAGCGGAAGCACAGATACGCAGTATTTT.

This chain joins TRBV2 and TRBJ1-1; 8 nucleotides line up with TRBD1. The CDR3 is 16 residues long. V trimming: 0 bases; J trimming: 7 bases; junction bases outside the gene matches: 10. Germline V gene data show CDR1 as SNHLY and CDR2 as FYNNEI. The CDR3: CASSEARTGSFGEAFF. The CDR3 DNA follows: TGTGCCAGCAGTGAAGCCAGGACAGGGAGTTTTGGTGAAGCTTTCTTT.

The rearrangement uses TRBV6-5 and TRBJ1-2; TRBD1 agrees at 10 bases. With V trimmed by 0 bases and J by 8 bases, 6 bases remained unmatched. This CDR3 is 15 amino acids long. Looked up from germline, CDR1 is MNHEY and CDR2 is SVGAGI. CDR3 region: CASSYSAGTGAGYTF. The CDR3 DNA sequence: TGTGCCAGCAGTTACTCGGCTGGGACAGGGGCGGGCTACACCTTC.